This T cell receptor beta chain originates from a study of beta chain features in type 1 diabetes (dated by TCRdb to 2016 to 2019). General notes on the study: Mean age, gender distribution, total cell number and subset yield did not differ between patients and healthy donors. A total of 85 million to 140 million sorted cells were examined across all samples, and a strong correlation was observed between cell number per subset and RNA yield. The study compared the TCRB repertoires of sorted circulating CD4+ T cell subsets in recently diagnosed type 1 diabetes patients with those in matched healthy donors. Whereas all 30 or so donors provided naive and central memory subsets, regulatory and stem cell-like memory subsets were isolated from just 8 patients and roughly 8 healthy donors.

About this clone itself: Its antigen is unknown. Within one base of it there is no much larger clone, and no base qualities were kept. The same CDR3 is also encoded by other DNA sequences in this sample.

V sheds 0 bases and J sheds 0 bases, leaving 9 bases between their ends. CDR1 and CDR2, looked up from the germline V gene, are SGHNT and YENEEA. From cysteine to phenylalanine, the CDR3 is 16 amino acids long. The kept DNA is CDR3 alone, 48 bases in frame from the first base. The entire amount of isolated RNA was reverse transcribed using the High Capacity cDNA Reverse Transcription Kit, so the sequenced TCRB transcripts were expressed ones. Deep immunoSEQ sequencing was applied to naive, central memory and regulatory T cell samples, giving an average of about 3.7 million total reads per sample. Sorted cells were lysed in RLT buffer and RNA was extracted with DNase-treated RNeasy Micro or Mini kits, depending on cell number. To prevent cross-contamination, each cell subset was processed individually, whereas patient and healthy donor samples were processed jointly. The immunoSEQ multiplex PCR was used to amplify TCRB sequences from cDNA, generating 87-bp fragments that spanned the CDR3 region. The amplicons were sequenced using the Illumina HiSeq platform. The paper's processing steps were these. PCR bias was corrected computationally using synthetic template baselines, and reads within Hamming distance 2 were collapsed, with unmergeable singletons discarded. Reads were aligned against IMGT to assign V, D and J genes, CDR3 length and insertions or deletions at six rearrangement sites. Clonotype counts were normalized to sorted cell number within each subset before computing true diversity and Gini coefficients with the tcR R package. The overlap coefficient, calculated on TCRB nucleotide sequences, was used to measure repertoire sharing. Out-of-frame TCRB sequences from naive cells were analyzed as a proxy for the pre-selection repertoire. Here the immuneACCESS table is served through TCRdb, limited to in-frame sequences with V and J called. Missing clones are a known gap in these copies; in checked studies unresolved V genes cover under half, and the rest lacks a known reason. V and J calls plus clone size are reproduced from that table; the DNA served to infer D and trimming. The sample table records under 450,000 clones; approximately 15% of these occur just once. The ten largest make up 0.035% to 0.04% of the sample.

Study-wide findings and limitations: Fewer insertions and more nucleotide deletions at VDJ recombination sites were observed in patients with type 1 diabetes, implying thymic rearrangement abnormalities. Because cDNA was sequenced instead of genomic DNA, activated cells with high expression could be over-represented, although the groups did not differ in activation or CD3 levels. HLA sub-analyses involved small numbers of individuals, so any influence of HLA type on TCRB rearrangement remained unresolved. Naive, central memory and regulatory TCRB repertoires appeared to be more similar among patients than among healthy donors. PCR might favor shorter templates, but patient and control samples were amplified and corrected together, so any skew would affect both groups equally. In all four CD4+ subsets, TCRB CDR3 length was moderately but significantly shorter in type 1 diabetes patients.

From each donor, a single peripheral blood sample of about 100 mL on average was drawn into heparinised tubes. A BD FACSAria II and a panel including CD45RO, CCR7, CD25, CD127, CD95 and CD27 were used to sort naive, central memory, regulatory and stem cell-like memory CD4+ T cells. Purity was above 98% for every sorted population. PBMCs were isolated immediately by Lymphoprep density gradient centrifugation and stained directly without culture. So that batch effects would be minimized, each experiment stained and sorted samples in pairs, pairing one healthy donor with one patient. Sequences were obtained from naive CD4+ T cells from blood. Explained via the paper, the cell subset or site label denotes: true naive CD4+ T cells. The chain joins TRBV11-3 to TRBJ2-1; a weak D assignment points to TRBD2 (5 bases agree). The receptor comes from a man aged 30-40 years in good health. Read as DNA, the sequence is TGTGCCAGCAGCTTAGATCTGGGGAGCTCCTACAATGAGCAGTTCTTC. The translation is CASSLDLGSSYNEQFF.